These 22 T cell receptor beta chains were all obtained from the same sample, sequenced in a study of blood T cell repertoires in COVID-19. Libraries were prepared by immunoSEQ multiplex PCR; TCRdb keeps only in-frame clonotypes and omits some of them. Among tens of thousands of clones listed, over 85% were seen once. The sequenced sample was peripheral blood. The receptors here all came from a human donor in a cohort sampled during active COVID-19.

The V call is TRBV5-1, the J call TRBJ2-5; 15 bases are shared with TRBD2. Looked up from germline, CDR1 is SGHRS and CDR2 is YFSETQ. This CDR3 is built from 20 residues. After removal of 0 bases from V and 0 bases from J, the junction contained 9 bases not matched to a gene. This CDR3 is CASSLVGLAGGTGYQETQYF. The CDR3 DNA is TGCGCCAGCAGCTTGGTGGGACTAGCGGGGGGTACCGGGTACCAAGAGACCCAGTACTTC.

This sequence joins TRBV19 and TRBJ2-2, with 7 bases fitting TRBD2. This CDR3 has 15 residues. V was clipped by 2 bases and J by 4 bases; unmatched bases: 4. Germline V gene sequence: CDR1 LNHDA, CDR2 SQIVND (reference sequence). This CDR3 reads CASSIRREFTGELFF. The CDR3 DNA follows: TGTGCCAGTAGTATAAGGCGGGAGTTCACCGGGGAGCTGTTTTTT.

V gene TRBV11-2 combines with J gene TRBJ2-7; 11 bases align to TRBD1. J lost 6 bases, V lost 5 bases, and 6 bases had no gene match. CDR3 size: 14 residues. The germline CDR1 and CDR2 sequences are SGHAT and FQNNGV. The CDR3 loop is CASSTWDRGAEQYF. The CDR3 DNA sequence: TGTGCCAGCAGCACCTGGGACAGGGGGGCCGAGCAGTACTTC. Full variable domain (remainder filled in from reference TRBV11-2 and TRBJ2-7): EAGVAQSPRYKIIEKRQSVAFWCNPISGHATLYWYQQILGQGPKLLIQFQNNGVVDDSQLPKDRFSAERLKGVDSTLKIQPAKLEDSAVYLCASSTWDRGAEQYFGPGTRLTVT.

This chain links TRBV5-1 with TRBJ2-5; 8 bases match TRBD1. Trimming cost V 4 bases and J 1 base; bases outside gene matches: 3. Germline CDR1 is SGHRS and CDR2 is YFSETQ. This CDR3 contains 14 residues. CDR3: CASSRGTGQETQYF. CDR3 DNA: TGCGCCAGCAGCAGGGGGACAGGCCAAGAGACCCAGTACTTC.

V is TRBV4-1 and J is TRBJ2-1; a weak D match, TRBD2 (5 bases). The CDR3 runs to 16 residues. Germline loops: CDR1 MGHRA, CDR2 YSYEKL. V shed 1 base and J shed 1 base, with 11 bases lying between them. The CDR3 protein is CASSQGPGISYNEQFF. CDR3 DNA sequence: TGCGCCAGCAGCCAAGGCCCCGGGATATCCTACAATGAGCAGTTCTTC.

The V and J genes are TRBV11-2 and TRBJ2-5, with D possibly being TRBD1 (5 bases). CDR1 and CDR2 (germline): SGHAT, FQNNGV. The CDR3 covers 16 residues. The ends were cut back, 6 bases at V and 1 base at J, with 18 bases in the middle. The CDR3 region has the DNA TGTGCCAGCAGTTCTACGACAGCTTCCTTCCAAGAGACCCAGTACTTC. Translated, it gives CASSSTTASFQETQYF.

V and J are TRBV9 and TRBJ2-5; D unresolved. Germline-derived CDR1 and CDR2 are SGDLS and YYNGEE. V gave up 4 bases and J gave up 7 bases, with 5 bases separating them. This CDR3 has 10 amino acids. Here the CDR3 reads CASSLWTQYF. The CDR3 DNA reads TGTGCCAGCAGCCTTTGGACCCAGTACTTC.

The chain combines TRBV11-2 with TRBJ2-3; perhaps TRBD1 as D (6 bases). The germline V and J ends were trimmed by 6 bases and 6 bases, with 16 bases remaining between them. Germline assignment: CDR1 SGHAT and CDR2 FQNNGV. The CDR3 sequence is 14 residues long. CDR3 loop: CASRRMLGADTQYF. CDR3 coding DNA: TGTGCCAGCAGGCGGATGCTGGGGGCGGATACGCAGTATTTT.

The chain has TRBV18 and TRBJ2-6, with TRBD1 matching over 8 bases. The CDR3 length is 17 residues. With V trimmed by 4 bases and J by 2 bases, 7 bases remained unmatched. Looked up from germline, CDR1 is KGHSH and CDR2 is LQKENI. CDR3 bases: TGTGCCAGCTCACGGCAGGGGGCTGTAACTGGGGCCAACGTCCTGACTTTC. It encodes CASSRQGAVTGANVLTF.

This sequence joins TRBV28 and TRBJ1-2; 8 nucleotides align to TRBD1. The CDR3 is 14 amino acids. Per germline, CDR1 MDHEN and CDR2 SYDVKM. With V trimmed by 2 bases and J by 7 bases, 6 bases remained unmatched. The DNA for the CDR3 is TGTGCCAGCAGTTTAGGCAGGGGGCTTCGTGGCTACACCTTC. This encodes CASSLGRGLRGYTF.

The chain is built from TRBV28 and TRBJ1-2; TRBD1 matches 7 bases. The ends lost 3 bases at V and 5 bases at J; junction bases unmatched: 6. CDR1 and CDR2 from the germline V gene are MDHEN and SYDVKM. The CDR3 length is 14 residues. CDR3 bases: TGTGCCAGCAGTTTTGGAGGGGGCGTGTATGGCTACACCTTC. Encoded protein: CASSFGGGVYGYTF.

This clone appeared once. J is TRBJ2-5 and V is TRBV9; perhaps TRBD2 as D (6 bases). V lost 0 bases to trimming and J lost 2 bases, with 8 bases between them. This CDR3 has 14 residues. Germline V gives CDR1 SGDLS, CDR2 YYNGEE. The CDR3 bases are TGTGCCAGCAGCGTAGGGACTATTCAAGAGACCCAGTACTTC. Translated, it gives CASSVGTIQETQYF.

The chain carries TRBV4-1 and TRBJ1-3, with 9 bases aligning to TRBD1. The CDR3 sequence is 17 residues long. V lost 1 base, J lost 0 bases, and 4 bases stayed unmatched. Germline V lookup: CDR1 MGHRA, CDR2 YSYEKL. The CDR3 spells CASSQGQGEHSGNTIYF. The CDR3 nucleotides are TGCGCCAGCAGCCAAGGACAGGGGGAACACTCTGGAAACACCATATATTTT.

This chain uses TRBV19 with TRBJ2-3; D gene ambiguous. The length of the CDR3 is 12 residues. The germline V gene encodes CDR1 LNHDA and CDR2 SQIVND (reference sequence). The V and J ends lost 6 bases and 2 bases respectively, with 6 bases between them. CDR3 nucleotides: TGTGCCAGTAGCCAATCCACAGATACGCAGTATTTT. It codes for CASSQSTDTQYF.

The chain combines TRBV28 with TRBJ2-3, with 8 bases aligning to TRBD1. The germline gives CDR1 MDHEN, CDR2 SYDVKM. This CDR3 is built from 14 residues. V gave up 6 bases and J gave up 3 bases; unmatched junction bases: 5. The CDR3 loop is CASSGQGRTDTQYF. CDR3 coding DNA: TGTGCCAGCAGCGGACAGGGTCGGACAGATACGCAGTATTTT.

CDR3 region: CASSPTRVWAFF. In nucleotides, the CDR3 is TGTGCCAGCAGCCCGACGCGGGTTTGGGCTTTCTTT. V and J are TRBV14 and TRBJ1-1; D call uncertain. CDR3 length: 12 residues. The V and J ends lost 4 bases and 11 bases respectively, with 14 bases between them. Germline V CDR1 and CDR2: SGHDN, FVKESK.

This chain connects TRBV4-3 to TRBJ2-3; 7 nucleotides line up with TRBD1. With 0 bases clipped from V and 0 bases from J, the junction kept 9 bases outside the gene matches. This CDR3 is built from 18 residues. Germline loops: CDR1 LGHNA, CDR2 YSLEER. CDR3 sequence (DNA): TGCGCCAGCAGCCAAGACCTCGGACAGGCTTCTAGCACAGATACGCAGTATTTT. It translates to CASSQDLGQASSTDTQYF.

This rearrangement joins TRBV3-1 (or the pseudogene TRBV3-2) to TRBJ2-3, with TRBD2 matching 9 bases. The V and J ends lost 0 bases and 4 bases, in that order; junction bases with no gene match: 2. This CDR3 spans 15 amino acids. From germline, CDR1 is LGHDT and CDR2 YNNKEL (reference sequence). CDR3 nucleotide sequence: TGTGCCAGCAGCCAAGACGCTAGCGGGGCAGATACGCAGTATTTT. Its protein product is CASSQDASGADTQYF.

The genes are TRBV27 and TRBJ1-1; weak D call: TRBD1 (6 bases). The CDR3 is 11 residues long. V gave up 8 bases and J gave up 8 bases, with 12 bases separating them. In germline, CDR1 is MNHEY, CDR2 SMNVEV (reference sequence). Here the CDR3 reads CASRVGGEAFF. The CDR3 DNA sequence: TGTGCCAGCCGAGTTGGGGGCGAAGCTTTCTTT.

The chain employs TRBV5-6 and TRBJ1-2; D may be TRBD1 (5 bases). Per germline, CDR1 SGHDT and CDR2 YYEEEE. The V and J ends lost 6 bases and 4 bases respectively, with 16 bases between them. The CDR3 has 14 residues. CDR3 region: CASTYPGGTYGYTF. DNA for the CDR3: TGTGCCAGCACCTACCCGGGGGGGACCTATGGCTACACCTTC. The full variable domain, in which reference TRBV5-6 and TRBJ1-2 provide the parts outside the CDR3, is DAGVTQSPTHLIKTRGQQVTLRCSPKSGHDTVSWYQQALGQGPQFIFQYYEEEERQRGNFPDRFSGHQFPNYSSELNVNALLLGDSALYLCASTYPGGTYGYTFGSGTRLTVV.

V and J are TRBV14 and TRBJ2-2; TRBD2 matches at 8 bases. The germline gives CDR1 SGHDN, CDR2 FVKESK. The CDR3 spans 16 residues. The J segment lost 5 bases and the V segment lost 3 bases, leaving 8 bases of the junction unmatched. The DNA for the CDR3 is TGTGCCAGCAGCCAGGCTCGGGGGGGCCGGACCGGGGAGCTGTTTTTT. Translated, it gives CASSQARGGRTGELFF.

The chain joins TRBV7-9 to TRBJ2-7, with D tentatively TRBD1 (6 bases). The ends were cut back, 3 bases at V and 3 bases at J, with 15 bases in the middle. This CDR3 is built from 15 residues. CDR1 is SEHNR and CDR2 is FQNEAQ in the germline V gene (reference sequence). In DNA form, the CDR3 reads TGTGCCAGCAGCTTTCCAGGGGCGGAAGTCTACGAGCAGTACTTC. Its protein product is CASSFPGAEVYEQYF.